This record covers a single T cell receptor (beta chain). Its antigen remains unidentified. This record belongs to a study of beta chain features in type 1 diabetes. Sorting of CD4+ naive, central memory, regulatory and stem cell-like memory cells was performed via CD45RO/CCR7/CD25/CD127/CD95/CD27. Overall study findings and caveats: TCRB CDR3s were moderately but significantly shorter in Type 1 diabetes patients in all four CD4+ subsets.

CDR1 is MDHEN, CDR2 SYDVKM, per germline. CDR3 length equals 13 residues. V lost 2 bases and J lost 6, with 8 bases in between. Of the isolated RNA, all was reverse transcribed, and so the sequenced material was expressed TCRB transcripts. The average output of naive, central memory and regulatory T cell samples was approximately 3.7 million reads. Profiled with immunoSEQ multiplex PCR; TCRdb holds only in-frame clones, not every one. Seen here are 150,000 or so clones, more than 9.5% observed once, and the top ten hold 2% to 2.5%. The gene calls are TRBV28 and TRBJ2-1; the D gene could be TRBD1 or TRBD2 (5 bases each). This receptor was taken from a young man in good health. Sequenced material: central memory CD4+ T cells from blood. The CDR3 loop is CASSLRDPNEQFF. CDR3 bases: TGTGCCAGCAGTTTAAGGGACCCCAATGAGCAGTTCTTC.